A single sample is the source of the 8 T cell receptor beta chains below, sequenced in a study of blood T cell repertoires in COVID-19. TCRdb keeps only in-frame clones here, not all; method: immunoSEQ multiplex PCR. The repertoire holds about 190,000 clones, with 75% to 90% as singletons. Sequencing used peripheral blood. The receptors come from a woman in her forties with acute or convalescent COVID-19.

The chain joins TRBV6-5 to TRBJ2-5; 9 bases map to TRBD2. The CDR3 is 14 residues long. After removal of 7 bases from V and 5 bases from J, the junction contained 8 bases not matched to a gene. Germline V CDR1 and CDR2: MNHEY, SVGAGI. In DNA, the CDR3 is TGTGCCAGCATTCCGACTAGCGGCGCCGAGACCCAGTACTTC. This translates into CASIPTSGAETQYF.

Written as DNA, the CDR3 is TGTGCCAGCAGACCGACTAGCGGTCCCTACGAGCAGTACTTC. Encoded protein: CASRPTSGPYEQYF. This chain uses TRBV6-5 with TRBJ2-7; TRBD2 matches at 9 bases. There are 14 residues in the CDR3. V was pared by 6 bases and J by 2 bases, with 5 bases of the junction left unmatched. Germline V gene sequence: CDR1 MNHEY, CDR2 SVGAGI.

The chain employs TRBV6-5 and TRBJ1-2; 9 positions match TRBD1. J gave up 6 bases and V 6 bases, and 2 bases lay outside the gene matches. Per the germline V gene, CDR1 is MNHEY and CDR2 is SVGAGI. This CDR3 has 12 amino acids. The CDR3 coding sequence is TGTGCCAGCAGGGACAGGGGTGATGGCTACACCTTC. Translated, it gives CASRDRGDGYTF.

Comments on this clone: At one end the junction does not follow the germline gene, possibly because of a read error. V gene TRBV28 combines with J gene TRBJ2-7; D is perhaps TRBD1 (7 bases). CDR1 is MDHEN, CDR2 SYDVKM, per germline. This CDR3 has 12 residues. The CDR3 protein is CASSFWGDSGQF. In DNA, the CDR3 is TGTGCCAGCAGTTTCTGGGGGGATTCGGGACAGTTC.

V gene TRBV19 combines with J gene TRBJ2-1, with D perhaps matching TRBD2 (5 bases). Trimming shortened V by 7 bases and J by 5 bases, and 18 bases separated the two germline ends. CDR3 length: 15 amino acids. In germline, CDR1 is LNHDA, CDR2 SQIVND (reference sequence). The CDR3 DNA is TGTGCCAGTACAAGCCCTCCGGGATCCCACAATGAGCAGTTCTTC. Amino acids: CASTSPPGSHNEQFF.

This clone was counted only a few times. This chain links TRBV5-4 with TRBJ2-5, with D possibly TRBD1 on 6 matching bases. This CDR3 comprises 14 residues. Trimming took off 2 bases at V and 7 bases at J, with 15 bases between the two ends. Germline lookup yields CDR1 SGHNT and CDR2 YYREEE (reference sequence). The CDR3 DNA is TGTGCCAGCAGCTTCGGACAGAAAGGGGGGACCCAGTACTTC. Translation: CASSFGQKGGTQYF.

The rearrangement links TRBV20-1 to TRBJ2-5; D uncertain. CDR3 length: 10 amino acids. Germline V gene sequence: CDR1 DFQATT, CDR2 SNEGSKA (reference sequence). V lost 6 bases to trimming and J lost 9 bases, with 11 bases between them. The CDR3, as DNA: TGCAGTGCCAATGAGTTGGCCCAGTACTTC. Translated, it gives CSANELAQYF.

This chain uses TRBV5-1 with TRBJ1-1; TRBD1 matches at 10 bases. V lost 9 bases, J lost 5 bases, and 13 bases stayed unmatched. Germline CDR1 is SGHRS and CDR2 is YFSETQ. The CDR3 loop spans 15 amino acids. CDR3 sequence reads: CATRPGRTGGTEAFF. The CDR3 DNA reads TGCGCCACTCGTCCTGGGAGGACAGGGGGGACTGAAGCTTTCTTT.